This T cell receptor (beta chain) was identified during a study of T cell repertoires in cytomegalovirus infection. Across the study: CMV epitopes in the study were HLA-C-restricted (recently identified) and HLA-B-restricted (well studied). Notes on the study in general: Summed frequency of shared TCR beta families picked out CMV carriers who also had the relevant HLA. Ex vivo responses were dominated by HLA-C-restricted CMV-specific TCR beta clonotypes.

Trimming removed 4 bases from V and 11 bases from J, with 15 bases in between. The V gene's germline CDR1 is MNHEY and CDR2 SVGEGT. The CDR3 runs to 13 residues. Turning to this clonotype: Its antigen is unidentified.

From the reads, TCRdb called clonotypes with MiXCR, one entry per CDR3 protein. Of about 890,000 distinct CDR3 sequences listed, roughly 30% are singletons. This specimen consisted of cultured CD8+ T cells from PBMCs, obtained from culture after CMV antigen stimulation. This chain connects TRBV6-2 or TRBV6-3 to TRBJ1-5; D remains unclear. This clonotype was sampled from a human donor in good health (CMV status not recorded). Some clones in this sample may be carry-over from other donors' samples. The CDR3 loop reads CASSSGTYQTQHF. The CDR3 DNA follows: TGTGCCAGCAGTTCAGGAACGTACCAGACCCAGCATTTT.